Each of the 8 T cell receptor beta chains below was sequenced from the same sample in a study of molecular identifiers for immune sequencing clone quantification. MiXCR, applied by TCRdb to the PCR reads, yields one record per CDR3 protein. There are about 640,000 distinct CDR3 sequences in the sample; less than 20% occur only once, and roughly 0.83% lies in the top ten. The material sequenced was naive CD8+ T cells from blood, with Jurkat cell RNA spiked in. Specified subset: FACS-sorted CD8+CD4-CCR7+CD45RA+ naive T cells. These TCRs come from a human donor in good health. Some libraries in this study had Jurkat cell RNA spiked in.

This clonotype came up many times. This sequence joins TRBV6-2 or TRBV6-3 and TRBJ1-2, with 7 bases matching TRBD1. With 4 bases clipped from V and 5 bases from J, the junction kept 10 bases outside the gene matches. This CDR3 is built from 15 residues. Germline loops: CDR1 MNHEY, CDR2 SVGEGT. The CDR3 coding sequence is TGTGCCAGCAGTTCGGGGACAGTCGGAATATATGGCTACACCTTC. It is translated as CASSSGTVGIYGYTF.

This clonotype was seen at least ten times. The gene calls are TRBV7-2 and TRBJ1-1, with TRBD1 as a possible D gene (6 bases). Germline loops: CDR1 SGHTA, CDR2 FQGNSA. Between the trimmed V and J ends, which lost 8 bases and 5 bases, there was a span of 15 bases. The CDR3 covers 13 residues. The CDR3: CASGSWGRTEAFF. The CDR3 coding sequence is TGTGCCAGCGGCTCCTGGGGGCGGACTGAAGCTTTCTTT.

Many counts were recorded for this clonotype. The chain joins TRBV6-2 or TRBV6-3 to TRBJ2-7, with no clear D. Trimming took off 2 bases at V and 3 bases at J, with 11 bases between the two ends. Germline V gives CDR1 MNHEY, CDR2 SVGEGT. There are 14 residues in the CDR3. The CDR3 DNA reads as TGTGCCAGCAGTTACCCAGTCAGAAACTACGAGCAGTACTTC. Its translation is CASSYPVRNYEQYF.

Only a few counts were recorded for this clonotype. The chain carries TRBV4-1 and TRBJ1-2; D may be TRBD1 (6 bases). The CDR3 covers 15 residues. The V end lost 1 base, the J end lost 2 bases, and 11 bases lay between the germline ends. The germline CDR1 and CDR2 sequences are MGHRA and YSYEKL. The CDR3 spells CASSQVGGGNYGYTF. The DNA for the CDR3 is TGCGCCAGCAGCCAAGTTGGAGGGGGAAACTATGGCTACACCTTC.

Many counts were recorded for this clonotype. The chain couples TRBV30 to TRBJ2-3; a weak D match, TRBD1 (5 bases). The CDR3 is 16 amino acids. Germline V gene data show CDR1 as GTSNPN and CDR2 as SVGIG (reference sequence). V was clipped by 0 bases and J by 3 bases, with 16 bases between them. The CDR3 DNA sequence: TGTGCCTGGAGTGTAGGATATCAGGGTCGGACAGATACGCAGTATTTT. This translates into CAWSVGYQGRTDTQYF.

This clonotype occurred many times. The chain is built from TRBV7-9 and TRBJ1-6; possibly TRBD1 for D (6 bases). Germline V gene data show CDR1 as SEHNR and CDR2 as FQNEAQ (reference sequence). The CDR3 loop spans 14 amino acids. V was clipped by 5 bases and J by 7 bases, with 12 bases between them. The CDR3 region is CASSPPGANSPLHF. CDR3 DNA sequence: TGTGCCAGCAGCCCGCCGGGGGCAAATTCACCCCTCCACTTT. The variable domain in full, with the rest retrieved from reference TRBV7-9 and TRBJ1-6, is DTGVSQNPRHKITKRGQNVTFRCDPISEHNRLYWYRQTLGQGPEFLTYFQNEAQLEKSRLLSDRFSAERPKGSFSTLEIQRTEQGDSAMYLCASSPPGANSPLHFGNGTRLTVT.

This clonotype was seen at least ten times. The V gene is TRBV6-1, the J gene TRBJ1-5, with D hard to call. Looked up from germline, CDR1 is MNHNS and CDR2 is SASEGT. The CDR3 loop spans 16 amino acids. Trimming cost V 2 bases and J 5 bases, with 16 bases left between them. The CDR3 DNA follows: TGTGCCAGCAGTGAATGGCCAGGAGGCGGGGATCAGCCCCAGCATTTT. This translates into CASSEWPGGGDQPQHF.

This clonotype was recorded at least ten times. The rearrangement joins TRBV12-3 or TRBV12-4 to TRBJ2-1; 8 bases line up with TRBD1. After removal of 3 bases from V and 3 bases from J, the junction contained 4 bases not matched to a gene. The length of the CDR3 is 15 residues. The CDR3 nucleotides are TGTGCCAGCAGTTTCGACAGGGGCGACTACAATGAGCAGTTCTTC. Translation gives CASSFDRGDYNEQFF.